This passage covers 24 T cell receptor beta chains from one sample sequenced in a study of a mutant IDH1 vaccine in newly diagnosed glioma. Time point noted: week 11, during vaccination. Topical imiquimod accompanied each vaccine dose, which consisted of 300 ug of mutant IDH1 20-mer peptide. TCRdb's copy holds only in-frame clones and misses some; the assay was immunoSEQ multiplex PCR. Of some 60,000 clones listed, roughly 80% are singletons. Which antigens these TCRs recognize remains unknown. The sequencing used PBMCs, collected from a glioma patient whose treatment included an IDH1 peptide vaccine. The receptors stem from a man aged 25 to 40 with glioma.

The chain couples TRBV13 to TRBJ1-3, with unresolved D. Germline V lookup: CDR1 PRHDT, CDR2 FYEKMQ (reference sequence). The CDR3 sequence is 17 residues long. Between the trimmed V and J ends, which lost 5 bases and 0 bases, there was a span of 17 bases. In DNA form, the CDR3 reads TGTGCCAGCAGCCCTATCGGTAGTGCCACCTCTGGAAACACCATATATTTT. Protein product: CASSPIGSATSGNTIYF.

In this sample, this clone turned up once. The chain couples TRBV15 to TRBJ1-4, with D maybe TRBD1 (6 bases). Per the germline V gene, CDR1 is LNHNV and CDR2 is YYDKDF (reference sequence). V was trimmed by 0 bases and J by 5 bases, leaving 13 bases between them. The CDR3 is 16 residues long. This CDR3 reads CATSRDLDRLNEKLFF. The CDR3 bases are TGTGCCACCAGCAGAGATTTGGACAGACTCAATGAAAAACTGTTTTTT.

CDR3 sequence: CASSGPGQQNQPQHF. The CDR3 DNA follows: TGCGCCAGCAGTGGTCCGGGACAGCAAAATCAGCCCCAGCATTTT. The chain carries TRBV10-2 and TRBJ1-5; TRBD1 matches at 7 bases. Germline values: CDR1 WSHSY, CDR2 SAAADI. The J segment lost 4 bases and the V segment lost 4 bases, leaving 7 bases of the junction unmatched. CDR3 size: 15 residues.

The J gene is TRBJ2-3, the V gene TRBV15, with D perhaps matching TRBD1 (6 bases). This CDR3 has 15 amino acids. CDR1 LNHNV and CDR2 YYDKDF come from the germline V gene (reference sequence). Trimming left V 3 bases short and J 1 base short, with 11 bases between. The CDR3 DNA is TGTGCCACCAGCAGGAGGGGGTTTGGCACAGATACGCAGTATTTT. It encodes CATSRRGFGTDTQYF.

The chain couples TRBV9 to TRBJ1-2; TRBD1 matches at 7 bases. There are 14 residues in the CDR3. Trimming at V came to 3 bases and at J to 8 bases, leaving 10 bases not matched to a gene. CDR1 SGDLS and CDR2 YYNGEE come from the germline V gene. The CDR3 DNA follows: TGTGCCAGCAGCGCCGACAGGGCCCACAGGGGCTACACCTTC. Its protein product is CASSADRAHRGYTF.

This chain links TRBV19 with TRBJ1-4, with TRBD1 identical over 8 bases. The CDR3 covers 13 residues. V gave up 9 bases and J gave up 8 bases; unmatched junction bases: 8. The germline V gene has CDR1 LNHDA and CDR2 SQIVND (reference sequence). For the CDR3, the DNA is TGTGCCAGCACCGACAGGGGCCGAGAAAAACTGTTTTTT. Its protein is CASTDRGREKLFF.

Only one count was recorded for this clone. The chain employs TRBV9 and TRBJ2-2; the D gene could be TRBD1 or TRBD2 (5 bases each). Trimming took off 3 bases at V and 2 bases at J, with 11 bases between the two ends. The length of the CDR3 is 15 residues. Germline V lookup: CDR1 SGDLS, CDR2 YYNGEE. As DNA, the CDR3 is TGTGCCAGCAGCGCTAAGGGACCCAACACCGGGGAGCTGTTTTTT. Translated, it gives CASSAKGPNTGELFF.

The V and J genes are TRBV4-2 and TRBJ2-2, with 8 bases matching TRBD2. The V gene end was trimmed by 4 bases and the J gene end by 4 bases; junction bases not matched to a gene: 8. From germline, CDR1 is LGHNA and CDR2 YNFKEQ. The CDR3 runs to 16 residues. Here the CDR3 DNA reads TGTGCCAGCAGCCTCTCCGCCCGGGGGGGCACCGGGGAGCTGTTTTTT. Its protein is CASSLSARGGTGELFF.

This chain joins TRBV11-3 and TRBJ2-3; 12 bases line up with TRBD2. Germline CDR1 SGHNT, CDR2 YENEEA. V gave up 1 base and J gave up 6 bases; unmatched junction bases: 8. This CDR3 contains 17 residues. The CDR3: CASSLGLLAGGSDTQYF. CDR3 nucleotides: TGTGCCAGCAGCTTAGGGCTACTAGCGGGAGGCTCGGATACGCAGTATTTT.

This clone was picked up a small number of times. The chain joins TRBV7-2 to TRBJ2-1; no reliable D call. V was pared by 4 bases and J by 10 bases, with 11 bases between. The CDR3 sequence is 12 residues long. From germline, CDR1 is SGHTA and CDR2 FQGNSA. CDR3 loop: CASSSLTREQFF. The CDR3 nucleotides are TGTGCCAGCAGCTCCTTGACCAGGGAGCAGTTCTTC.

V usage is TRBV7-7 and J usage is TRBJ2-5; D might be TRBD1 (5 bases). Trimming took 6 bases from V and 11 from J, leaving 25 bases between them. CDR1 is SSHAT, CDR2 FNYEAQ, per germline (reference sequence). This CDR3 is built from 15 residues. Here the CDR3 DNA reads TGTGCCAGCAGTCTTGGACACGCCGGCGTCGATGAGCAGTACTTC. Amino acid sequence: CASSLGHAGVDEQYF.

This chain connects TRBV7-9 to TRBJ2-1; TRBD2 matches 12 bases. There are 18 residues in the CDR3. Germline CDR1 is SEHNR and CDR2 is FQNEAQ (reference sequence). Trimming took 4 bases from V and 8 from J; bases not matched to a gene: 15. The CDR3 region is CASSSKLAGGHRAYEQFF. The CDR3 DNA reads TGTGCCAGCAGCTCCAAACTAGCGGGGGGTCACCGGGCCTATGAGCAGTTCTTC. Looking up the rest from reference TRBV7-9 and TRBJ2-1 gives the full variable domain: DTGVSQNPRHKITKRGQNVTFRCDPISEHNRLYWYRQTLGQGPEFLTYFQNEAQLEKSRLLSDRFSAERPKGSFSTLEIQRTEQGDSAMYLCASSSKLAGGHRAYEQFFGPGTRLTVL.

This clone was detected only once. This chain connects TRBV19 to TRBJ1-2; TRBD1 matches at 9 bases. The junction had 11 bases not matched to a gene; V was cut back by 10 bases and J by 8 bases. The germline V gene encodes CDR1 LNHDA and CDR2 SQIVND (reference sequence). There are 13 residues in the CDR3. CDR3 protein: CATNAGTGLGYTF. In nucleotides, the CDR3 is TGTGCCACTAATGCCGGGACAGGGTTGGGCTACACCTTC.

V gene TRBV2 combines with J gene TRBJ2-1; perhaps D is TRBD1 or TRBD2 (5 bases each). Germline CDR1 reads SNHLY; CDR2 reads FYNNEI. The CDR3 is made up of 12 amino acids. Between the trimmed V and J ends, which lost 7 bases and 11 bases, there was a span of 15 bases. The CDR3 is CASTLGPSKQFF. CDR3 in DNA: TGTGCCAGCACCCTGGGACCTTCAAAGCAGTTCTTC.

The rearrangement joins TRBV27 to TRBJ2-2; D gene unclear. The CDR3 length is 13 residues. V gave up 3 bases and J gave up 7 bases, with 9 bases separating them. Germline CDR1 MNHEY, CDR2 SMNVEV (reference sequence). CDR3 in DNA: TGTGCCAGCAGTTTCCTCGAGGACGGGGAGCTGTTTTTT. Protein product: CASSFLEDGELFF.

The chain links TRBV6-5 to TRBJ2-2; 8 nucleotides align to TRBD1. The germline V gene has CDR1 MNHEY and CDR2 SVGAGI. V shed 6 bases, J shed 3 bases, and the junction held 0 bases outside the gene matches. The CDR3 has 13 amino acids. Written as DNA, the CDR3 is TGTGCCAGCAGGACAGGGGACACCGGGGAGCTGTTTTTT. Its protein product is CASRTGDTGELFF.

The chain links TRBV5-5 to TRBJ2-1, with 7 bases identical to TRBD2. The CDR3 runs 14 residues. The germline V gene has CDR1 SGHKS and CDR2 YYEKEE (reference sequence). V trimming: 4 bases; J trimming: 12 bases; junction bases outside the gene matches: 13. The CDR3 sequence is CASSPGGYQAGQFF. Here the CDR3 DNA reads TGTGCCAGCAGCCCCGGGGGGTACCAAGCTGGGCAGTTCTTC.

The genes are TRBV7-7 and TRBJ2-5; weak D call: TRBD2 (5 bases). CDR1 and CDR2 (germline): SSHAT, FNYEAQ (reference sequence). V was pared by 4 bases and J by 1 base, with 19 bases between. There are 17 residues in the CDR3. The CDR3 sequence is CASSSLTSVTGQETQYF. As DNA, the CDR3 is TGTGCCAGCAGCTCCCTAACTAGTGTGACGGGCCAAGAGACCCAGTACTTC.

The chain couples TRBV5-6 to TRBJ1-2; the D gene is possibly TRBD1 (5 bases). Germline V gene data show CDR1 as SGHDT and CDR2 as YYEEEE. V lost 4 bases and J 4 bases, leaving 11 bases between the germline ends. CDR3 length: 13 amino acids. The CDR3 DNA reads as TGTGCCAGCAGCCAGCGACAGCTCTATGGCTACACCTTC. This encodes CASSQRQLYGYTF.

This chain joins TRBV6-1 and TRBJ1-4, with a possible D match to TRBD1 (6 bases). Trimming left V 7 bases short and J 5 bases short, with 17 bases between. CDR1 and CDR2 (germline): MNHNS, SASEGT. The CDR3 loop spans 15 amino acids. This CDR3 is CASTTSGGTNEKLFF. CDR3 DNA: TGTGCCAGCACTACGTCGGGGGGCACGAATGAAAAACTGTTTTTT.

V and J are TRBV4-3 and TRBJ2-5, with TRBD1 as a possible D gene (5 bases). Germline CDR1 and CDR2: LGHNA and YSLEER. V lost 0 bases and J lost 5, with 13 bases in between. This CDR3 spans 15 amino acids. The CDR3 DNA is TGCGCCAGCAGCCAAGAGATAGGACATTTGGAGACCCAGTACTTC. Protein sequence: CASSQEIGHLETQYF.

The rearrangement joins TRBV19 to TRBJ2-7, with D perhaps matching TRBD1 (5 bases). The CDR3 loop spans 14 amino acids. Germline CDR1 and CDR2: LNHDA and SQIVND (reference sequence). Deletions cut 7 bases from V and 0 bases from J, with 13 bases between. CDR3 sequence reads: CASTETAGSYEQYF. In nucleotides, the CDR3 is TGTGCCAGTACTGAGACAGCAGGCTCCTACGAGCAGTACTTC. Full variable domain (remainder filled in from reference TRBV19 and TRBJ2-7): DGGITQSPKYLFRKEGQNVTLSCEQNLNHDAMYWYRQDPGQGLRLIYYSQIVNDFQKGDIAEGYSVSREKKESFPLTVTSAQKNPTAFYLCASTETAGSYEQYFGPGTRLTVT.

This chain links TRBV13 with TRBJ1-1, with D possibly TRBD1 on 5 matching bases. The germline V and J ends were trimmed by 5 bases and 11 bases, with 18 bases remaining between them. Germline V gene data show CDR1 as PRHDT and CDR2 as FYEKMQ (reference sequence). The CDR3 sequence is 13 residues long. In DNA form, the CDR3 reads TGTGCCAGCAGCGTCAGCCGGGAGGCAGGGGCTTTCTTT. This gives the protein CASSVSREAGAFF.

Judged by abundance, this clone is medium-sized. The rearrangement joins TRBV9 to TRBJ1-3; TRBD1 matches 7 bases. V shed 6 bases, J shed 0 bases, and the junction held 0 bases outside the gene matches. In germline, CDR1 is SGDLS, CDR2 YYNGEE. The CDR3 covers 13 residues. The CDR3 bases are TGTGCCAGCAACAGGGGCTCTGGAAACACCATATATTTT. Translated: CASNRGSGNTIYF.